The rows below give T cell receptor beta chains drawn from one sample of a study of tumour-infiltrating T cells in Burkitt lymphoma. Some clones are missing from TCRdb's copy, which holds only in-frame ones; the method was immunoSEQ multiplex PCR. The table shows roughly 8,500 clones, with about 69% occurring only once. Sequencing was carried out using tumor tissue. These receptors originate from a human donor with diffuse large B-cell lymphoma. Each CDR3 is given with its conserved first and last residue. D genes are given only for firm matches. Rows give clone size only sometimes, using once, few, many, or a class for an expanded clone.

size: once; D: TRBD1; J: TRBJ1-4; V: TRBV5-4; CDR3: CASSTGQHMGEKLFF; DNA: TGTGCCAGCAGCACGGGACAGCACATGGGAGAAAAACTGTTTTTT
size: NA; D: NA; J: TRBJ1-1; V: TRBV5-4; CDR3: CASTYSTSMNTEAFF; DNA: TGTGCCAGCACCTACTCCACGAGCATGAACACTGAAGCTTTCTTT
size: few; D: TRBD2; J: TRBJ2-3; V: TRBV10-3; CDR3: CAISETISGTSSTDTQYF; DNA: TGTGCCATCAGCGAAACAATATCCGGGACTAGCAGCACAGATACGCAGTATTTT
size: medium-sized; D: NA; J: TRBJ1-2; V: TRBV20-1; CDR3: CSAWGGYGYTF; DNA: TGCAGTGCCTGGGGGGGGTATGGCTACACCTTC
size: NA; D: TRBD2; J: TRBJ2-1; V: TRBV5-1; CDR3: CASSPGTSGGSEQFF; DNA: TGCGCCAGCAGCCCTGGGACTAGCGGGGGCTCTGAGCAGTTCTTC
size: NA; D: NA; J: TRBJ2-7; V: TRBV5-6; CDR3: CASSMYGTVPYEQYF; DNA: TGTGCCAGCAGCATGTACGGGACGGTCCCCTACGAGCAGTACTTC
size: few; D: TRBD1; J: TRBJ1-6; V: TRBV2; CDR3: CASSRDRGGDLHF; DNA: TGTGCCAGCAGCCGGGACAGGGGCGGTGACCTCCACTTT
size: NA; D: NA; J: TRBJ1-4; V: TRBV5-4; CDR3: CASSLRPKTNEKLFF; DNA: TGTGCCAGCAGCTTGAGGCCAAAGACCAATGAAAAACTGTTTTTT
size: NA; D: TRBD1; J: TRBJ1-5; V: TRBV18; CDR3: CASTRTGGLNQPQHF; DNA: TGTGCCAGCACTCGGACAGGGGGTCTTAATCAGCCCCAGCATTTT
size: NA; D: TRBD2; J: TRBJ2-3; V: TRBV5-1; CDR3: CASSAGTNTDTQYF; DNA: TGCGCCAGCAGTGCCGGGACTAACACAGATACGCAGTATTTT
size: NA; D: NA; J: TRBJ2-5; V: TRBV19; CDR3: CASSPTNQETQYF; DNA: TGTGCCAGCAGCCCCACAAACCAAGAGACCCAGTACTTC
size: NA; D: NA; J: TRBJ1-1; V: TRBV10-3; CDR3: CAITSVSPGLGTEAFF; DNA: TGTGCCATCACTTCAGTGAGTCCAGGGCTTGGCACTGAAGCTTTCTTT
size: once; D: TRBD1; J: TRBJ1-1; V: TRBV4-1; CDR3: CASSQDLAGGTTEAFF; DNA: TGCGCCAGCAGCCAAGATTTAGCAGGGGGCACCACTGAAGCTTTCTTT
size: NA; D: NA; J: TRBJ1-2; V: TRBV19; CDR3: CASTLREGFYGYTF; DNA: TGTGCCAGTACCTTAAGAGAGGGGTTCTATGGCTACACCTTC
size: NA; D: NA; J: TRBJ1-1; V: TRBV11-2; CDR3: CASSLVGAEAFF; DNA: TGTGCCAGCAGCTTAGTGGGGGCTGAAGCTTTCTTT
size: NA; D: NA; J: TRBJ1-6; V: TRBV7-9; CDR3: CASSLAAFIGDNNSPLHF; DNA: TGTGCCAGCAGCTTAGCGGCCTTTATTGGAGATAATAATTCACCCCTCCACTTT
size: once; D: NA; J: TRBJ2-2; V: TRBV27; CDR3: CASSFSVYTGELFF; DNA: TGTGCCAGCAGTTTTTCTGTTTATACCGGGGAGCTGTTTTTT
size: NA; D: NA; J: TRBJ1-2; V: TRBV5-1; CDR3: CASSLAQTGLRAGYTF; DNA: TGCGCCAGCAGCTTGGCACAAACAGGCCTGAGAGCTGGCTACACCTTC
size: few; D: TRBD1; J: TRBJ1-2; V: TRBV7-9; CDR3: CASSGPGQNYGYTF; DNA: TGTGCCAGCAGCGGACCGGGACAGAACTATGGCTACACCTTC
size: NA; D: NA; J: TRBJ1-1; V: TRBV5-1; CDR3: CASSLVEDTEAFF; DNA: TGCGCCAGCAGCTTGGTTGAGGACACTGAAGCTTTCTTT
size: medium-sized; D: NA; J: TRBJ2-1; V: TRBV19; CDR3: CASRSGVNNEQFF; DNA: TGTGCCAGCAGGTCAGGGGTGAACAATGAGCAGTTCTTC
size: few; D: NA; J: TRBJ1-1; V: TRBV6-5; CDR3: CASSSAWDGGAFF; DNA: TGTGCCAGCAGTTCTGCCTGGGACGGTGGAGCTTTCTTT
size: NA; D: TRBD2; J: TRBJ2-7; V: TRBV6-5; CDR3: CASHGGSGEQYF; DNA: TGTGCCAGCCACGGGGGGTCGGGCGAGCAGTACTTC
size: once; D: TRBD1; J: TRBJ1-3; V: TRBV18; CDR3: CASSPPDRVFSGNTIYF; DNA: TGTGCCAGCTCACCCCCGGACAGGGTGTTCTCTGGAAACACCATATATTTT
size: few; D: NA; J: TRBJ1-1; V: TRBV15; CDR3: CATSNGGVNTEAFF; DNA: TGTGCCACCAGCAACGGGGGAGTGAACACTGAAGCTTTCTTT
size: NA; D: NA; J: TRBJ2-2; V: TRBV9; CDR3: CASSVDSVGSHGGELFF; DNA: TGTGCCAGCAGCGTGGACTCCGTCGGCAGCCACGGCGGGGAGCTGTTTTTT